These 32 T cell receptor beta chains came from one sample sequenced in a study of cytomegalovirus exposure and HLA in healthy donors. Sequenced by immunoSEQ multiplex PCR; TCRdb stores in-frame clones only, minus some. Of under 150,000 clones in the sample, around 90% were seen once. The sample consisted of PBMCs. Every receptor here comes from a man aged 18 to 35 in good health and CMV-seropositive.

The chain has TRBV6-5 and TRBJ1-2; 12 bases are a match to TRBD1. V lost 6 bases and J lost 8; bases outside the gene matches: 10. The CDR3 length is 15 residues. The germline CDR1 and CDR2 sequences are MNHEY and SVGAGI. The CDR3 region is CASSYRDRGRYGYTF. The DNA of the CDR3 is TGTGCCAGCAGCTACCGGGACAGGGGGCGTTACGGCTACACCTTC.

This CDR3 is CASSLGGAGGYNEQFF. CDR3 DNA: TGTGCCAGCAGCTTAGGAGGAGCGGGAGGCTACAATGAGCAGTTCTTC. The rearrangement joins TRBV7-3 to TRBJ2-1; 9 positions agree with TRBD2. Trimming removed 2 bases from V and 3 bases from J; junction bases left unmatched: 5. Germline V gives CDR1 SGHTA, CDR2 FQGTGA. CDR3 size: 16 residues.

The chain couples TRBV2 to TRBJ2-5; possible D gene TRBD2, 6 bases. This CDR3 has 15 amino acids. V was cut by 4 bases and J by 4 bases, with 16 bases left in between. Germline V CDR1 and CDR2: SNHLY, FYNNEI. The DNA for the CDR3 is TGTGCCAGCAGTGTGGGCGGGGCCATCCGAGAGACCCAGTACTTC. Translating it yields CASSVGGAIRETQYF.

This clone was seen only a few times. The chain employs TRBV2 and TRBJ2-2; TRBD1 is a possible D gene (6 bases). Trimming left V 4 bases short and J 2 bases short, with 11 bases between. There are 15 residues in the CDR3. Germline-derived CDR1 and CDR2 are SNHLY and FYNNEI. CDR3 sequence: CASSGGRSNTGELFF. CDR3 sequence (DNA): TGTGCCAGCAGTGGGGGGCGGTCTAACACCGGGGAGCTGTTTTTT. The whole variable domain, remainder taken from reference TRBV2 and TRBJ2-2, is EPEVTQTPSHQVTQMGQEVILRCVPISNHLYFYWYRQILGQKVEFLVSFYNNEISEKSEIFDDQFSVERPDGSNFTLKIRSTKLEDSAMYFCASSGGRSNTGELFFGEGSRLTVL.

V and J are TRBV6-1 and TRBJ2-5, with 11 bases matching TRBD2. V trimming: 2 bases; J trimming: 5 bases; junction bases outside the gene matches: 13. The germline V gene has CDR1 MNHNS and CDR2 SASEGT. The CDR3 has 18 amino acids. Here the CDR3 DNA reads TGTGCCAGCAGTGAACTGGGGGCTAGCGGGGGGCCGTGGGAGACCCAGTACTTC. It encodes CASSELGASGGPWETQYF.

The J gene is TRBJ1-4, the V gene TRBV18; 7 bases line up with TRBD1. V trimming: 5 bases; J trimming: 5 bases; junction bases outside the gene matches: 11. The germline CDR1 and CDR2 sequences are KGHSH and LQKENI. The CDR3 runs 16 residues. For the CDR3, the DNA is TGTGCCAGCTCAGGACTAGCCGGGACAGCGAATGAAAAACTGTTTTTT. This gives the protein CASSGLAGTANEKLFF. Full variable domain (outside the CDR3, taken from reference TRBV18 and TRBJ1-4): NAGVMQNPRHLVRRRGQEARLRCSPMKGHSHVYWYRQLPEEGLKFMVYLQKENIIDESGMPKERFSAEFPKEGPSILRIQQVVRGDSAAYFCASSGLAGTANEKLFFGSGTQLSVL.

V gene TRBV7-9 combines with J gene TRBJ2-7, with D possibly matching TRBD2 (6 bases). The CDR3 extends over 14 amino acids. V lost 4 bases, J lost 3 bases, and 13 bases lay in between. Germline CDR1 reads SEHNR; CDR2 reads FQNEAQ (reference sequence). The CDR3 nucleotides are TGTGCCAGCAGCTCCGAGACTAGTTTCTACGAGCAGTACTTC. As protein: CASSSETSFYEQYF.

This clone was detected once. In nucleotides, the CDR3 is TGTGCCAGCAGCCGAAGACTAGCGGGGGACACAGATACGCAGTATTTT. Translating gives CASSRRLAGDTDTQYF. The chain links TRBV7-9 to TRBJ2-3, with TRBD2 identical over 12 bases. The germline CDR1 and CDR2 sequences are SEHNR and FQNEAQ (reference sequence). After removal of 5 bases from V and 2 bases from J, the junction contained 5 bases not matched to a gene. The CDR3 totals 16 residues.

This clone was seen once. The chain recombines TRBV4-1 with TRBJ2-5, with 9 bases aligning to TRBD1. After removal of 0 bases from V and 5 bases from J, the junction contained 4 bases not matched to a gene. Germline V gene lookup returns CDR1 MGHRA and CDR2 YSYEKL. The CDR3 extends over 15 amino acids. The CDR3 loop is CASSQEGTGYETQYF. DNA of the CDR3: TGCGCCAGCAGCCAAGAAGGGACAGGGTATGAGACCCAGTACTTC.

V gene TRBV15 combines with J gene TRBJ2-7; 8 bases line up with TRBD2. Trimming took 0 bases from V and 6 from J; bases not matched to a gene: 13. Germline V gene sequence: CDR1 LNHNV, CDR2 YYDKDF (reference sequence). CDR3 length: 17 amino acids. The CDR3 sequence: CATSREVGVPGGPEQYF. The DNA of the CDR3 is TGTGCCACCAGCAGAGAGGTTGGGGTTCCGGGAGGGCCCGAGCAGTACTTC.

DNA of the CDR3: TGCGCCAGCAGCCAATTCACTAGCGGGACGATCGGTAATGAGCAGTTCTTC. Translating gives CASSQFTSGTIGNEQFF. V and J are TRBV5-1 and TRBJ2-1, with TRBD2 matching over 10 bases. The CDR3 runs to 17 residues. The V segment lost 4 bases and the J segment 7 bases; nucleotides outside the gene matches: 14. CDR1 is SGHRS, CDR2 YFSETQ, per germline.

This clone was counted once. V usage is TRBV12-5 and J usage is TRBJ2-7, with TRBD2 matching over 10 bases. The CDR3 extends over 18 amino acids. Germline loops: CDR1 LGHNT, CDR2 FRNRAP. V lost 5 bases to trimming and J lost 0 bases; unmatched junction nucleotides: 13. CDR3 amino acids: CASGPWLAGTSDSYEQYF. As DNA, the CDR3 is TGTGCTAGTGGTCCCTGGTTGGCCGGGACTAGCGACTCCTACGAGCAGTACTTC. The entire variable domain, with the rest obtained from reference TRBV12-5 and TRBJ2-7, is as follows: DARVTQTPRHKVTEMGQEVTMRCQPILGHNTVFWYRQTMMQGLELLAYFRNRAPLDDSGMPKDRFSAEMPDATLATLKIQPSEPRDSAVYFCASGPWLAGTSDSYEQYFGPGTRLTVT.

This clone was seen only once. This sequence joins TRBV5-1 and TRBJ2-7, with D possibly TRBD1 on 6 matching bases. The V end was cut by 4 bases, the J end by 5 bases, with 22 bases between. The CDR3 totals 16 residues. Germline V lookup: CDR1 SGHRS, CDR2 YFSETQ. This CDR3 is CASSHTGTRGGDEQYF. CDR3 in DNA: TGCGCCAGCAGCCATACCGGGACAAGGGGCGGAGACGAGCAGTACTTC. Together with reference TRBV5-1 and TRBJ2-7, the CDR3 gives the full variable domain: KAGVTQTPRYLIKTRGQQVTLSCSPISGHRSVSWYQQTPGQGLQFLFEYFSETQRNKGNFPGRFSGRQFSNSRSEMNVSTLELGDSALYLCASSHTGTRGGDEQYFGPGTRLTVT.

V usage is TRBV7-9 and J usage is TRBJ2-7; no reliable D call. Trimming removed 2 bases at V and 1 base at J, with 9 bases between. CDR1 and CDR2 from the germline V gene are SEHNR and FQNEAQ (reference sequence). CDR3 length equals 14 residues. The chain's CDR3 is CASSLQSGSYEQYF. CDR3 nucleotide sequence: TGTGCCAGCAGCTTACAGTCAGGATCCTACGAGCAGTACTTC.

The chain employs TRBV30 and TRBJ2-5, with TRBD2 matching 11 bases. V shed 0 bases, J shed 1 base, and the junction held 1 base outside the gene matches. The germline CDR1 and CDR2 sequences are GTSNPN and SVGIG (reference sequence). There are 15 residues in the CDR3. CDR3 region: CAWSVGTSGQETQYF. DNA for the CDR3: TGTGCCTGGAGTGTAGGGACTAGCGGCCAAGAGACCCAGTACTTC.

J is TRBJ1-1 and V is TRBV19; D gene unclear. The CDR3 has 11 residues. The germline V and J ends were trimmed by 6 bases and 11 bases, with 13 bases remaining between them. In germline, CDR1 is LNHDA, CDR2 SQIVND (reference sequence). CDR3 residues: CASSTRLRAFF. As DNA, the CDR3 is TGTGCCAGTAGCACGCGTTTGAGGGCTTTCTTT.

The rearrangement uses TRBV19 and TRBJ2-2; D is unclear. CDR1 and CDR2 (germline): LNHDA, SQIVND (reference sequence). Trimming pared 2 bases from V and 1 base from J, leaving 8 bases between. The length of the CDR3 is 15 residues. CDR3 sequence: CASSIIPRNTGELFF. In DNA, the CDR3 is TGTGCCAGTAGTATAATCCCCAGGAACACCGGGGAGCTGTTTTTT.

The gene calls are TRBV7-9 and TRBJ2-7, with 7 bases matching TRBD2. The V gene end was trimmed by 5 bases and the J gene end by 2 bases; junction bases not matched to a gene: 12. CDR1 and CDR2 (germline): SEHNR, FQNEAQ (reference sequence). The CDR3 contains 16 residues. The DNA of the CDR3 is TGTGCCAGCAGCCCCGGCTGGCGGGGGAACCCCTACGAGCAGTACTTC. This sequence encodes CASSPGWRGNPYEQYF.

V usage is TRBV2 and J usage is TRBJ2-3; 8 bases are a match to TRBD2. J gave up 2 bases and V 7 bases, and 8 bases lay outside the gene matches. This CDR3 spans 15 amino acids. The germline CDR1 and CDR2 sequences are SNHLY and FYNNEI. CDR3 amino acids: CASTTSGYHTDTQYF. The CDR3 DNA reads as TGTGCCAGCACCACTAGCGGATACCACACAGATACGCAGTATTTT.

The chain employs TRBV7-6 and TRBJ2-7; TRBD1 matches at 8 bases. This CDR3 contains 14 residues. V was pared by 5 bases and J by 5 bases, with 8 bases of the junction left unmatched. Germline lookup yields CDR1 SGHVS and CDR2 FNYEAQ. Here the CDR3 DNA reads TGTGCCAGCAGCCCCAGGACAGGGAACAACGAGCAGTACTTC. Translated, it gives CASSPRTGNNEQYF. Full variable domain (outside the CDR3, taken from reference TRBV7-6 and TRBJ2-7): GAGVSQSPRYKVTKRGQDVALRCDPISGHVSLYWYRQALGQGPEFLTYFNYEAQQDKSGLPNDRFSAERPEGSISTLTIQRTEQRDSAMYRCASSPRTGNNEQYFGPGTRLTVT.

The chain is built from TRBV7-3 and TRBJ2-1; TRBD2 matches 11 bases. In germline, CDR1 is SGHTA, CDR2 FQGTGA. With 5 bases clipped from V and 5 bases from J, the junction kept 8 bases outside the gene matches. The CDR3 is 16 residues long. In DNA, the CDR3 is TGTGCCAGCAGCCAGGGCTCGGGACTAGCGGACAATGAGCAGTTCTTC. As protein: CASSQGSGLADNEQFF.

This chain links TRBV4-1 with TRBJ2-5; TRBD2 agrees at 7 bases. Looked up from germline, CDR1 is MGHRA and CDR2 is YSYEKL. This CDR3 has 15 amino acids. Unmatched junction bases numbered 11, after V lost 1 base and J lost 9 bases. The DNA of the CDR3 is TGCGCCAGCAGCCAAGGACCGGGGAGGGGAGTATCCCAGTACTTC. This translates into CASSQGPGRGVSQYF.

J is TRBJ2-7 and V is TRBV15, with 7 positions matching TRBD1. Germline V gene sequence: CDR1 LNHNV, CDR2 YYDKDF (reference sequence). The CDR3 totals 13 residues. The V and J ends lost 3 bases and 5 bases, in that order; junction bases with no gene match: 4. The CDR3 DNA follows: TGTGCCACCAGCAGGGGACAGTTTCACGAGCAGTACTTC. Translation gives CATSRGQFHEQYF.

The chain is built from TRBV7-6 and TRBJ2-7, with D perhaps TRBD1 (6 bases). From germline, CDR1 is SGHVS and CDR2 FNYEAQ. The CDR3 contains 15 residues. V was pared by 4 bases and J by 5 bases, with 18 bases between. In nucleotides, the CDR3 is TGTGCCAGCAGCTCCCGGGACAATGGGGTCCACGAGCAGTACTTC. Translated, it gives CASSSRDNGVHEQYF.

The J gene is TRBJ2-3, the V gene TRBV25-1; TRBD1 aligns across 11 bases. V was clipped by 0 bases and J by 4 bases; unmatched bases: 9. Germline-derived CDR1 and CDR2 are MGHDK and SYGVNS. The CDR3 totals 18 residues. CDR3 region: CASSEYRRTGGRADTQYF. Written as DNA, the CDR3 is TGTGCCAGCAGTGAATATAGGAGGACAGGGGGCAGGGCAGATACGCAGTATTTT.

A remark on this clone: The same CDR3 also results from other DNA sequences found in this sample. The chain is built from TRBV6-5 and TRBJ2-5; possibly TRBD2 for D (5 bases). The CDR3 sequence is 13 residues long. Germline V CDR1 and CDR2: MNHEY, SVGAGI. Trimming shortened V by 5 bases and J by 4 bases, and 11 bases separated the two germline ends. CDR3 sequence: CASSLLGRETQYF. In DNA, the CDR3 is TGTGCCAGCAGTCTACTAGGGAGAGAGACCCAGTACTTC.

CDR3 region: CASSHPLAGVPVLYNEQFF. The CDR3 DNA reads as TGTGCCAGCAGCCATCCACTAGCGGGGGTTCCAGTCTTATACAATGAGCAGTTCTTC. V usage is TRBV9 and J usage is TRBJ2-1, with 11 bases lining up with TRBD2. V was pared by 4 bases and J by 4 bases, with 16 bases of the junction left unmatched. The CDR3 is 19 residues long. Germline CDR1 reads SGDLS; CDR2 reads YYNGEE.

The rearrangement uses TRBV14 and TRBJ2-7, with D possibly matching TRBD1 (5 bases). The V end lost 1 base, the J end lost 2 bases, and 9 bases lay between the germline ends. The CDR3 is made up of 14 amino acids. From germline, CDR1 is SGHDN and CDR2 FVKESK. The CDR3 spells CASSQVQDPYEQYF. The CDR3 DNA is TGTGCCAGCAGCCAAGTACAGGATCCCTACGAGCAGTACTTC.

The J gene is TRBJ2-5, the V gene TRBV27; a weak D match, TRBD2 (6 bases). The germline CDR1 and CDR2 sequences are MNHEY and SMNVEV (reference sequence). Trimming removed 1 base at V and 4 bases at J, with 10 bases between. This CDR3 spans 14 amino acids. The CDR3, as DNA: TGTGCCAGCAGTTTATTCCTGGGGGGAGAGACCCAGTACTTC. Encoded protein: CASSLFLGGETQYF.

This sequence joins TRBV29-1 and TRBJ1-1, with 10 positions matching TRBD1. Trimming took 4 bases from V and 1 from J; bases not matched to a gene: 9. The CDR3 is 16 residues long. Germline V gene data show CDR1 as SQVTM and CDR2 as ANQGSEA. CDR3 in DNA: TGCAGCGTTGGGGGACTCCGACAGGGGGCGAACACTGAAGCTTTCTTT. It specifies CSVGGLRQGANTEAFF.

The chain uses TRBV7-6 and TRBJ2-3; D might be TRBD2 (7 bases). Trimming took 1 base from V and 2 from J, leaving 16 bases between them. The CDR3 has 17 amino acids. The germline gives CDR1 SGHVS, CDR2 FNYEAQ. In DNA form, the CDR3 reads TGTGCCAGCAGCTTAGGCGTGGGGGGGGCGAACACAGATACGCAGTATTTT. Protein: CASSLGVGGANTDTQYF.

This chain joins TRBV28 and TRBJ2-7; D is uncertain. The germline V gene encodes CDR1 MDHEN and CDR2 SYDVKM. The germline V and J ends were trimmed by 5 bases and 2 bases, with 7 bases remaining between them. This CDR3 is built from 12 residues. CDR3: CASSPQTYEQYF. CDR3 DNA sequence: TGTGCCAGCAGTCCACAGACCTACGAGCAGTACTTC.